The 19 T cell receptor beta chains presented below share a single source sample, sequenced in a study of blood T cell repertoires in COVID-19 (dated by TCRdb to about 2020). The method was the immunoSEQ multiplex PCR assay. What TCRdb holds here is the immuneACCESS table cut down to in-frame rearrangements. Part of the clones is not present; checked against another copy, under half of the missing clones reflect an unresolved V gene, and the others are unexplained. The sample records around 500,000 clones, 80% to 90% of which are singletons. The ten biggest clones cover roughly 3.2% of the sample. Sequencing used peripheral blood. Receptors were obtained from a human donor in a cohort sampled during active COVID-19.

The V gene is TRBV6-4, the J gene TRBJ2-7, with D unresolved. Per germline, CDR1 MRHNA and CDR2 SNTAGT. This CDR3 is 14 amino acids long. The V end was cut by 6 bases, the J end by 7 bases, with 19 bases between. CDR3 residues: CASRAQPNSGEQYF. CDR3 nucleotides: TGTGCCAGCAGGGCTCAACCAAACAGTGGGGAGCAGTACTTC.

J is TRBJ1-1 and V is TRBV6-5; TRBD1 is a possible D gene (6 bases). CDR1 and CDR2 (germline): MNHEY, SVGAGI. The CDR3 length is 14 residues. V was clipped by 5 bases and J by 0 bases, with 10 bases between them. The CDR3 nucleotides read TGTGCCAGCAGTCCCCGACAGGTGAACACTGAAGCTTTCTTT. It codes for CASSPRQVNTEAFF.

This clone is a singleton in its sample. The chain links TRBV27 to TRBJ2-2; the match to TRBD1 covers 7 bases. V gave up 5 bases and J gave up 2 bases; unmatched junction bases: 11. Germline lookup yields CDR1 MNHEY and CDR2 SMNVEV (reference sequence). The CDR3 covers 17 residues. The DNA of the CDR3 is TGTGCCAGCAGTCTTTTTGTAGGGACAGCCAACACCGGGGAGCTGTTTTTT. Translation: CASSLFVGTANTGELFF.

The sample holds a few counts of this clone. The genes are TRBV7-3 and TRBJ2-2, with TRBD2 matching over 11 bases. After removal of 0 bases from V and 6 bases from J, the junction contained 9 bases not matched to a gene. The CDR3 covers 18 residues. Germline CDR1 reads SGHTA; CDR2 reads FQGTGA. The CDR3 DNA sequence: TGTGCCAGCAGCTTAACCGCAATAGCGGGAGGGAAACCCGGGGAGCTGTTTTTT. It codes for CASSLTAIAGGKPGELFF.

The chain joins TRBV6-2 or TRBV6-3 to TRBJ2-7; no definite D call. V lost 2 bases to trimming and J lost 7 bases, with 15 bases between them. This CDR3 has 14 residues. Germline V gene data show CDR1 as MNHEY and CDR2 as SVGEGT. CDR3 in DNA: TGTGCCAGCAGTTACGGAGAGCAGACTGGGGAGCAGTACTTC. Protein sequence: CASSYGEQTGEQYF.

The chain carries TRBV5-6 and TRBJ1-3, with D tentatively TRBD1 (6 bases). The CDR3 is made up of 15 amino acids. Per the germline V gene, CDR1 is SGHDT and CDR2 is YYEEEE. Trimming cost V 3 bases and J 3 bases, with 13 bases left between them. The CDR3 here is CASSSEQGLGNTIYF. CDR3 DNA: TGTGCCAGCAGCTCCGAACAGGGCCTTGGAAACACCATATATTTT. Drawing the rest from reference TRBV5-6 and TRBJ1-3, the complete variable domain is DAGVTQSPTHLIKTRGQQVTLRCSPKSGHDTVSWYQQALGQGPQFIFQYYEEEERQRGNFPDRFSGHQFPNYSSELNVNALLLGDSALYLCASSSEQGLGNTIYFGEGSWLTVV.

This clone was recorded many times. V gene TRBV5-5 combines with J gene TRBJ2-7; D uncertain. The length of the CDR3 is 15 residues. V gave up 0 bases and J gave up 4 bases, with 14 bases separating them. Germline V CDR1 and CDR2: SGHKS, YYEKEE (reference sequence). The CDR3 DNA is TGTGCCAGCAGCTTGGATCAGGCCCCCTTATACGAGCAGTACTTC. Residues: CASSLDQAPLYEQYF.

Concerning this clone itself: The same CDR3 is also encoded by other DNA sequences in this sample. The gene calls are TRBV28 and TRBJ2-7; possibly TRBD1 for D (6 bases). The V end was cut by 6 bases, the J end by 4 bases, with 7 bases between. Germline V gene lookup returns CDR1 MDHEN and CDR2 SYDVKM. This CDR3 is 11 amino acids long. CDR3: CASRRGYEQYF. The CDR3 DNA follows: TGTGCCAGCAGGAGGGGGTACGAGCAGTACTTC.

The V call is TRBV10-3, the J call TRBJ1-2; no reliable D call. Germline CDR1 ENHRY, CDR2 SYGVKD. The CDR3 has 12 residues. V was shortened by 11 bases and J by 11 bases, with 21 bases between the two germline ends. CDR3 in amino acids: CAARNAAKSYTF. For the CDR3, the DNA is TGTGCCGCCCGTAACGCCGCCAAGAGTTACACCTTC.

The table lists this clone with a count of one. The V and J genes are TRBV19 and TRBJ1-5; a weak D match, TRBD1 (5 bases). There are 14 residues in the CDR3. V gave up 6 bases and J gave up 7 bases, with 16 bases separating them. Germline V gene lookup returns CDR1 LNHDA and CDR2 SQIVND (reference sequence). CDR3 loop: CASSSSPGDQPQHF. Written as DNA, the CDR3 is TGTGCCAGTAGCAGCAGTCCGGGGGACCAGCCCCAGCATTTT.

The rearrangement links TRBV5-1 to TRBJ1-6, with 7 bases fitting TRBD1. V dropped 4 bases and J dropped 10; count of bases not matched to a gene: 11. This CDR3 is built from 15 residues. Germline assignment: CDR1 SGHRS and CDR2 YFSETQ. The CDR3 here is CASSPEPRGQSPLHF. CDR3 nucleotides: TGCGCCAGCAGCCCGGAACCTAGGGGGCAGTCACCCCTCCACTTT.

This chain joins TRBV12-5 and TRBJ2-6; maybe TRBD1 (6 bases). This CDR3 has 16 amino acids. Trimming removed 8 bases at V and 0 bases at J, with 14 bases between. From germline, CDR1 is LGHNT and CDR2 FRNRAP. The CDR3 region has the DNA TGTGCTAGTTCTACAGGGTTCATCTCTGGGGCCAACGTCCTGACTTTC. Its translation: CASSTGFISGANVLTF.

The chain uses TRBV29-1 and TRBJ2-7; the D gene is possibly TRBD2 (6 bases). Germline-derived CDR1 and CDR2 are SQVTM and ANQGSEA. This CDR3 comprises 17 residues. V shed 6 bases and J shed 2 bases, with 26 bases lying between them. CDR3 sequence (DNA): TGCAGCGTAGCACCCTGGCGGGGAGAGACCCTAACCTACGAGCAGTACTTC. Residues: CSVAPWRGETLTYEQYF.

The CDR3 DNA follows: TGTGCCAGCAGCTTATTACCTAGCGGGACGAACAATGAGCAGTTCTTC. It is translated as CASSLLPSGTNNEQFF. V gene TRBV7-8 combines with J gene TRBJ2-1; 9 bases map to TRBD2. Germline V gene lookup returns CDR1 SGHVS and CDR2 FQNEAQ. The CDR3 is made up of 16 amino acids. V was clipped by 2 bases and J by 5 bases; unmatched bases: 7.

The sample holds one count of this clone. This chain connects TRBV11-2 to TRBJ1-3; tentative D call: TRBD1 (6 bases). Germline V gene lookup returns CDR1 SGHAT and CDR2 FQNNGV. V lost 4 bases to trimming and J lost 2 bases, with 15 bases between them. This CDR3 is built from 16 residues. For the CDR3, the DNA is TGTGCCAGCAGCTCAATGGGACGGGACACTGGAAACACCATATATTTT. As protein: CASSSMGRDTGNTIYF.

The rearrangement uses TRBV19 and TRBJ1-1; no definite D call. With 10 bases removed from V and 2 bases from J, the gap between germline ends came to 14 bases. From germline, CDR1 is LNHDA and CDR2 SQIVND (reference sequence). This CDR3 comprises 13 residues. CDR3 loop: CAIGSTLNTEAFF. The CDR3 DNA is TGTGCCATTGGATCGACACTCAACACTGAAGCTTTCTTT.

The CDR3 bases are TGTGCCAGCAGTTTACAGCGAGGGTACGAGCAGTACTTC. Its translation is CASSLQRGYEQYF. The chain carries TRBV12-3 or TRBV12-4 and TRBJ2-7; a weak D match, TRBD2 (5 bases). This CDR3 contains 13 residues. V was shortened by 2 bases and J by 4 bases, with 9 bases between the two germline ends.

The V call is TRBV7-9, the J call TRBJ1-3; no firm D call. Per the germline V gene, CDR1 is SEHNR and CDR2 is FQNEAQ (reference sequence). With 2 bases removed from V and 0 bases from J, the gap between germline ends came to 11 bases. This CDR3 comprises 16 residues. The CDR3 protein is CASSLLPPSSGNTIYF. The CDR3 coding sequence is TGTGCCAGCAGCTTACTCCCTCCTAGCTCTGGAAACACCATATATTTT.

This clone has more than one count but fewer than ten. This chain connects TRBV2 to TRBJ2-2; 8 nucleotides line up with TRBD2. The germline CDR1 and CDR2 sequences are SNHLY and FYNNEI. V lost 6 bases, J lost 4 bases, and 10 bases stayed unmatched. The CDR3 loop spans 16 amino acids. The CDR3 nucleotides are TGTGCCAGCAGGCTCTCTAGCGGGTCAACCACCGGGGAGCTGTTTTTT. Translated, it gives CASRLSSGSTTGELFF. Based on the CDR3 plus reference TRBV2 and TRBJ2-2, the full variable domain is EPEVTQTPSHQVTQMGQEVILRCVPISNHLYFYWYRQILGQKVEFLVSFYNNEISEKSEIFDDQFSVERPDGSNFTLKIRSTKLEDSAMYFCASRLSSGSTTGELFFGEGSRLTVL.